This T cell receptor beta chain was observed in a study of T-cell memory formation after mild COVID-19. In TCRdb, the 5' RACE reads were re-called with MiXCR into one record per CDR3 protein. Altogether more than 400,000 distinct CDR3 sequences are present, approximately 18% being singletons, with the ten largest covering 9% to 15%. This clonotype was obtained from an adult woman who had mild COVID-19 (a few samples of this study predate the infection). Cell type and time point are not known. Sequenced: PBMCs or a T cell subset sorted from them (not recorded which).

CDR3 sequence reads: CSAQRAGGGILAKNIQYF. The CDR3 DNA sequence: TGCAGTGCTCAACGCGCCGGCGGCGGGATTCTAGCCAAAAACATTCAGTACTTC. The chain uses TRBV20-1 and TRBJ2-4, with D possibly being TRBD2 (6 bases). The germline V gene encodes CDR1 DFQATT and CDR2 SNEGSKA (reference sequence). V was pared by 5 bases and J by 0 bases, with 23 bases between. The CDR3 runs to 18 residues.